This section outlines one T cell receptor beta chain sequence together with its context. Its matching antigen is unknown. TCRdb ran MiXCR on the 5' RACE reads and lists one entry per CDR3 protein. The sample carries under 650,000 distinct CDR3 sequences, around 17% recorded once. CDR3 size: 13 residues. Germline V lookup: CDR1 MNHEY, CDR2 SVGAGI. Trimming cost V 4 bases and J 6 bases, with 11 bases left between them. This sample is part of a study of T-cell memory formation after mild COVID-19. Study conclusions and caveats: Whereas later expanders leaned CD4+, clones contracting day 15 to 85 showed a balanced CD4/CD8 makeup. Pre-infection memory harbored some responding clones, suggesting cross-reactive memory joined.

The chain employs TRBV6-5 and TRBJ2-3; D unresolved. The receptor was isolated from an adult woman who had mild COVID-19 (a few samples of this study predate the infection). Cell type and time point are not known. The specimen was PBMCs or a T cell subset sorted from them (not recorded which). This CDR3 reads CASSSPPGDTQYF. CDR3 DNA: TGTGCCAGCAGTTCCCCCCCCGGGGATACGCAGTATTTT.